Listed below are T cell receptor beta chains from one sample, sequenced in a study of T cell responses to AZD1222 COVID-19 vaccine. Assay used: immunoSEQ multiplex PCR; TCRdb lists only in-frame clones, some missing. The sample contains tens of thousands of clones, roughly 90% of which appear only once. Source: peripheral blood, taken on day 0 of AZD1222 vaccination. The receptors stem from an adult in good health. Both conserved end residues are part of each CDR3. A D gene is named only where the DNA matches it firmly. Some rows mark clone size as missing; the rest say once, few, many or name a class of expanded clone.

CDR3 DNA: TGCGCCAGCAGCTTGGTCTCCCTCTATGGCTACACCTTC; CDR3 protein: CASSLVSLYGYTF; D gene: .; V gene: TRBV5-1; J gene: TRBJ1-2; CDR3 length: 13; clone size: few
CDR3 DNA: TGTGCCACCAGCAGGACGACAGGGAACGAGCAGTACTTC; CDR3 protein: CATSRTTGNEQYF; D gene: TRBD1; V gene: TRBV15; J gene: TRBJ2-7; CDR3 length: 13; clone size: .
CDR3 DNA: TGTGCCAGCAGCCCTACAGGTGGGACAGGGAAGAACACTGAAGCTTTCTTT; CDR3 protein: CASSPTGGTGKNTEAFF; D gene: TRBD1; V gene: TRBV28; J gene: TRBJ1-1; CDR3 length: 17; clone size: .
CDR3 DNA: TGTGCCAGCAGCCAAGATGGGCTTCGGGTTCCCTACAATGAGCAGTTCTTC; CDR3 protein: CASSQDGLRVPYNEQFF; D gene: .; V gene: TRBV3-1/TRBV3-2; J gene: TRBJ2-1; CDR3 length: 17; clone size: .
CDR3 DNA: TGTGCTAGTGGTTTGGTACTGGACAGGGAGGGTCGCGGCGGGACGGCAGATACGCAGTATTTT; CDR3 protein: CASGLVLDREGRGGTADTQYF; D gene: .; V gene: TRBV12-5; J gene: TRBJ2-3; CDR3 length: 21; clone size: .
CDR3 DNA: TGTGCCATCAGTGACGGACTAGCGGATGAGCAGTTCTTC; CDR3 protein: CAISDGLADEQFF; D gene: TRBD2; V gene: TRBV10-3; J gene: TRBJ2-1; CDR3 length: 13; clone size: .
CDR3 DNA: TGCGCCAGCAGCCAGGCTCAAGGACTAGCGGGGGAGAATGAGCAGTTCTTC; CDR3 protein: CASSQAQGLAGENEQFF; D gene: TRBD2; V gene: TRBV4-3; J gene: TRBJ2-1; CDR3 length: 17; clone size: .
CDR3 DNA: TGTGCCAGCAGCGTAGGGGCGAACCCAGATACGCAGTATTTT; CDR3 protein: CASSVGANPDTQYF; D gene: .; V gene: TRBV9; J gene: TRBJ2-3; CDR3 length: 14; clone size: .
CDR3 DNA: TGTGCCAGCAGCTCCAGACAGGTCGGTTGGTATTTT; CDR3 protein: CASSSRQVGWYF; D gene: .; V gene: TRBV7-9; J gene: TRBJ2-3; CDR3 length: 12; clone size: .
CDR3 DNA: TGTGCCAGCAGTTCGAAATGGGACTCACTCTATGGCTACACCTTC; CDR3 protein: CASSSKWDSLYGYTF; D gene: .; V gene: TRBV6-5; J gene: TRBJ1-2; CDR3 length: 15; clone size: .
CDR3 DNA: TGTGCCAGCGCGCTGGGAGGGGCCGGGGCAGATACGCAGTATTTT; CDR3 protein: CASALGGAGADTQYF; D gene: TRBD2; V gene: TRBV6-5; J gene: TRBJ2-3; CDR3 length: 15; clone size: .
CDR3 DNA: TGTGCCTGGGCGGGACAAATTCGCTATGGCTACACCTTC; CDR3 protein: CAWAGQIRYGYTF; D gene: .; V gene: TRBV30; J gene: TRBJ1-2; CDR3 length: 13; clone size: .
CDR3 DNA: TGTGCCAGCAGTTTCCGGGACAGTAACAATGAGCAGTTCTTC; CDR3 protein: CASSFRDSNNEQFF; D gene: TRBD1; V gene: TRBV27; J gene: TRBJ2-1; CDR3 length: 14; clone size: .
CDR3 DNA: TGTGCCAGCGGTGGACTGCACGAGCAGTACTTC; CDR3 protein: CASGGLHEQYF; D gene: .; V gene: TRBV27; J gene: TRBJ2-7; CDR3 length: 11; clone size: .
CDR3 DNA: TGTGCCAGCAGTCGGACTAGCGGGATCCTCAATGAGCAGTTCTTC; CDR3 protein: CASSRTSGILNEQFF; D gene: TRBD2; V gene: TRBV6-5; J gene: TRBJ2-1; CDR3 length: 15; clone size: .
CDR3 DNA: TGTGCCATCAGTGAGTCGGTGACAGGGGGCACTGAAGCTTTCTTT; CDR3 protein: CAISESVTGGTEAFF; D gene: TRBD1; V gene: TRBV10-3; J gene: TRBJ1-1; CDR3 length: 15; clone size: .
CDR3 DNA: TGTGCCAGCAGCCACAGGGATTTGAATTCACCCCTCCACTTT; CDR3 protein: CASSHRDLNSPLHF; D gene: .; V gene: TRBV9; J gene: TRBJ1-6; CDR3 length: 14; clone size: .
CDR3 DNA: TGTGCCAGCAGTGGGGGACAGGGGAGGAATCAGCCCCAGCATTTT; CDR3 protein: CASSGGQGRNQPQHF; D gene: TRBD1; V gene: TRBV2; J gene: TRBJ1-5; CDR3 length: 15; clone size: once
CDR3 DNA: TGCGCCAGCAGCTTGGCCACGGAAGCAACTAATGAAAAACTGTTTTTT; CDR3 protein: CASSLATEATNEKLFF; D gene: .; V gene: TRBV5-1; J gene: TRBJ1-4; CDR3 length: 16; clone size: .
CDR3 DNA: TGTGCCAGCAGCTACAGGGGGAGCGGGGATACGCAGTATTTT; CDR3 protein: CASSYRGSGDTQYF; D gene: TRBD1; V gene: TRBV7-9; J gene: TRBJ2-3; CDR3 length: 14; clone size: .
CDR3 DNA: TGTGCCAGCAGTTTATGGGCAGGGAGCGATCAGCCCCAGCATTTT; CDR3 protein: CASSLWAGSDQPQHF; D gene: .; V gene: TRBV27; J gene: TRBJ1-5; CDR3 length: 15; clone size: .
CDR3 DNA: TGTGCCTGGACCCCAGGGATAGCGGGAGGAGAGCAGTTCTTC; CDR3 protein: CAWTPGIAGGEQFF; D gene: TRBD2; V gene: TRBV30; J gene: TRBJ2-1; CDR3 length: 14; clone size: .
CDR3 DNA: TGTGCCAGCAAGAGGGACCCTACGAACACCGGGGAGCTGTTTTTT; CDR3 protein: CASKRDPTNTGELFF; D gene: .; V gene: TRBV9; J gene: TRBJ2-2; CDR3 length: 15; clone size: few
CDR3 DNA: TGTGCCAGCAGTTTATTAGGCTCTGGGGCCAACGTCCTGACTTTC; CDR3 protein: CASSLLGSGANVLTF; D gene: .; V gene: TRBV28; J gene: TRBJ2-6; CDR3 length: 15; clone size: .
CDR3 DNA: TGTGCCAGCAGTTTTGGGACTAGCGGACACGAGCAGTACTTC; CDR3 protein: CASSFGTSGHEQYF; D gene: TRBD2; V gene: TRBV28; J gene: TRBJ2-7; CDR3 length: 14; clone size: .
CDR3 DNA: TGTGCCAGCAACTGGGGCTCCTACAATGAGCAGTTCTTC; CDR3 protein: CASNWGSYNEQFF; D gene: .; V gene: TRBV28; J gene: TRBJ2-1; CDR3 length: 13; clone size: .
CDR3 DNA: TGTGCCAGCAGTTTGGGTAGTCTAGATGAGCAGTACTTC; CDR3 protein: CASSLGSLDEQYF; D gene: .; V gene: TRBV28; J gene: TRBJ2-7; CDR3 length: 13; clone size: .
CDR3 DNA: TGCGCCAGCAGCCGCCCTAGTGACCCCTTATATTTT; CDR3 protein: CASSRPSDPLYF; D gene: .; V gene: TRBV4-1; J gene: TRBJ1-3; CDR3 length: 12; clone size: .
CDR3 DNA: TGTGCCAGCAGCCAAGGGCAGGGGGCCCGGAGGACGCAGTATTTT; CDR3 protein: CASSQGQGARRTQYF; D gene: TRBD1; V gene: TRBV3-1/TRBV3-2; J gene: TRBJ2-3; CDR3 length: 15; clone size: .
CDR3 DNA: TGTGCCAGCAGCTTATGGGGGCAACGTGGCTACACCTTC; CDR3 protein: CASSLWGQRGYTF; D gene: .; V gene: TRBV7-8; J gene: TRBJ1-2; CDR3 length: 13; clone size: .
CDR3 DNA: TGTGCCAGCAGGGAGACTAGCGGGGCCAATGAGCAGTTCTTC; CDR3 protein: CASRETSGANEQFF; D gene: TRBD2; V gene: TRBV2; J gene: TRBJ2-1; CDR3 length: 14; clone size: once
CDR3 DNA: TGTGCCAGCAGCTTCCGGGACTTACCCTACGAGCAGTACTTC; CDR3 protein: CASSFRDLPYEQYF; D gene: .; V gene: TRBV7-2; J gene: TRBJ2-7; CDR3 length: 14; clone size: .
CDR3 DNA: TGTGCCACCAATTCCAGGGCCCATTCACCCCTCCACTTT; CDR3 protein: CATNSRAHSPLHF; D gene: .; V gene: TRBV6-5; J gene: TRBJ1-6; CDR3 length: 13; clone size: .
CDR3 DNA: TGTGCCAGCAGGTCCTCGACAGCCTCCTACGAGCAGTACTTC; CDR3 protein: CASRSSTASYEQYF; D gene: .; V gene: TRBV11-2; J gene: TRBJ2-7; CDR3 length: 14; clone size: .
CDR3 DNA: TGTGCCAGCAGTTTGCCGGGGGCAGGCACCGGGGAGCTGTTTTTT; CDR3 protein: CASSLPGAGTGELFF; D gene: .; V gene: TRBV27; J gene: TRBJ2-2; CDR3 length: 15; clone size: .
CDR3 DNA: TGTGCCTCAGGGCGGACTAGCGGGTACTACGAGCAGTACTTC; CDR3 protein: CASGRTSGYYEQYF; D gene: TRBD2; V gene: TRBV10-3; J gene: TRBJ2-7; CDR3 length: 14; clone size: .
CDR3 DNA: TGTGCCAGCTCACCGGCGGGCACTGAAGCTTTCTTT; CDR3 protein: CASSPAGTEAFF; D gene: .; V gene: TRBV18; J gene: TRBJ1-1; CDR3 length: 12; clone size: .
CDR3 DNA: TGTGCCAGCAGCCGACAACAGGGCTATGGCTACACCTTC; CDR3 protein: CASSRQQGYGYTF; D gene: .; V gene: TRBV12-3/TRBV12-4; J gene: TRBJ1-2; CDR3 length: 13; clone size: once
CDR3 DNA: TGTGCCCACCGGACAGAGACCCGAGGCTACACCTTC; CDR3 protein: CAHRTETRGYTF; D gene: .; V gene: TRBV6-5; J gene: TRBJ1-2; CDR3 length: 12; clone size: .
CDR3 DNA: TGTGCCTGGCTCGGACAGTACAATGAGCAGTTCTTC; CDR3 protein: CAWLGQYNEQFF; D gene: .; V gene: TRBV30; J gene: TRBJ2-1; CDR3 length: 12; clone size: medium-sized
CDR3 DNA: TGCGCCAGCAGTCATCACGGACACCACGAGCAGTACTTC; CDR3 protein: CASSHHGHHEQYF; D gene: .; V gene: TRBV23-1; J gene: TRBJ2-7; CDR3 length: 13; clone size: .
CDR3 DNA: TGCGCCAGCAGCTTGGGTCCCAATGGGACAGCCCAAGAGACCCAGTACTTC; CDR3 protein: CASSLGPNGTAQETQYF; D gene: TRBD1; V gene: TRBV5-1; J gene: TRBJ2-5; CDR3 length: 17; clone size: .
CDR3 DNA: TGTGCCAGCAGCCAAGGATCTAGCGGGAGTGTGTCCTACAATGAGCAGTTCTTC; CDR3 protein: CASSQGSSGSVSYNEQFF; D gene: TRBD2; V gene: TRBV7-9; J gene: TRBJ2-1; CDR3 length: 18; clone size: .
CDR3 DNA: TGTGCCAGCAGCCTTTCCCCGGCCAGTCAAGAGACCCAGTACTTC; CDR3 protein: CASSLSPASQETQYF; D gene: .; V gene: TRBV7-2; J gene: TRBJ2-5; CDR3 length: 15; clone size: .
CDR3 DNA: TGTGCCACCAGTGATTTAAACAGGGCAGGGGATGGCTACACCTTC; CDR3 protein: CATSDLNRAGDGYTF; D gene: .; V gene: TRBV24-1; J gene: TRBJ1-2; CDR3 length: 15; clone size: .
CDR3 DNA: TGTGCCAGCAGTTGGCTCGAGGACTTGAACACCGGGGAGCTGTTTTTT; CDR3 protein: CASSWLEDLNTGELFF; D gene: .; V gene: TRBV6-2/TRBV6-3; J gene: TRBJ2-2; CDR3 length: 16; clone size: .
CDR3 DNA: TGTGCCAGCAGTCCACTAGCGGGAGGGCGGGGGCTCTACGAGCAGTACTTC; CDR3 protein: CASSPLAGGRGLYEQYF; D gene: TRBD2; V gene: TRBV6-6; J gene: TRBJ2-7; CDR3 length: 17; clone size: .
CDR3 DNA: TGTGCCAGCACCGGGACAGGGGGCCTTCAGGAGACCCAGTACTTC; CDR3 protein: CASTGTGGLQETQYF; D gene: TRBD1; V gene: TRBV2; J gene: TRBJ2-5; CDR3 length: 15; clone size: .
CDR3 DNA: TGTGCCAGCAGTGAGGGACAGACCACCGGGGAGCTGTTTTTT; CDR3 protein: CASSEGQTTGELFF; D gene: TRBD1; V gene: TRBV6-4; J gene: TRBJ2-2; CDR3 length: 14; clone size: many